This TCR beta chain was captured in a study of blood T cell repertoires in COVID-19. Trimming took 1 base from V and 3 from J; bases not matched to a gene: 6. The CDR3 is made up of 15 amino acids. Germline CDR1 LNHNV, CDR2 YYDKDF (reference sequence). Original methodology: Estimation of nucleated cell counts was performed using reference gene primer amplification. Clones were read by immunoSEQ multiplex PCR, and TCRdb kept only the in-frame ones, dropping some. The V and J calls and clone size come from that table; D and trimming were worked out from the DNA. The data hold approximately 120,000 clones, with around 80% observed a single time.

The sample comprised peripheral blood. V usage is TRBV15 and J usage is TRBJ2-7; TRBD2 matches at 7 bases. The clonotype was recovered from a woman over 75 with active or convalescent COVID-19. The CDR3 here is CATSRAPGLLYEQYF. CDR3 DNA sequence: TGTGCCACCAGCAGAGCGCCGGGACTACTCTACGAGCAGTACTTC.